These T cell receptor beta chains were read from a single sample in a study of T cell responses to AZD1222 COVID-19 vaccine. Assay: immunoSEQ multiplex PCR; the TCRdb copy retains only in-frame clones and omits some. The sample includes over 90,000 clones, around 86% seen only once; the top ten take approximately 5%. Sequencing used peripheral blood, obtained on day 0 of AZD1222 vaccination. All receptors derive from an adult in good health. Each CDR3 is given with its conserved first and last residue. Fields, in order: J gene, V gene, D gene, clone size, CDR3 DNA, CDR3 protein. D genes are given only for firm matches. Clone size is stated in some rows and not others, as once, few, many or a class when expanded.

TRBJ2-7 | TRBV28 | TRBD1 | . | TGTGCCAGCAGTCCCTCCGGACAGGGCTACGAGCAGTACTTC | CASSPSGQGYEQYF
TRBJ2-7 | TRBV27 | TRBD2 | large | TGTGCCAGCAAAATCGGGGCGGGGGGGCTCTACGAGCAGTACTTC | CASKIGAGGLYEQYF
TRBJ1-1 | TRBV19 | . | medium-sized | TGTGCCAGTACCCCACGGGTAAACACTGAAGCTTTCTTT | CASTPRVNTEAFF
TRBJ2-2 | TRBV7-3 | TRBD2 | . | TGTGCCAGCAGCCCCTTAGCGGGGGTGAACACCGGGGAGCTGTTTTTT | CASSPLAGVNTGELFF
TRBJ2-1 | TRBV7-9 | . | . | TGTGCCAGCAGCTTAGAGGGCTCCTACAATGAGCAGTTCTTC | CASSLEGSYNEQFF
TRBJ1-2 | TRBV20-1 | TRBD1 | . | TGCAGTGCTAGTGGCCAGGGGGCTTTCGTCGATGGCTACACCTTC | CSASGQGAFVDGYTF
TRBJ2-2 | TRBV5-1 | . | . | TGCGCCAGCAGCTTGCACACAAGGGAGCTGTTTTTT | CASSLHTRELFF
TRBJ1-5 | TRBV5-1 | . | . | TGCGCCAGCCGATGGGACAGCAATCAGCCCCAGCATTTT | CASRWDSNQPQHF
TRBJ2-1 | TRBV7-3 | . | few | TGTGCCAGCAGCTTAGGCCCCCCTAATGAGCAGTTCTTC | CASSLGPPNEQFF
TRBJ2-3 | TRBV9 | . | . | TGTGCCAGCAGCGGTTGGGACAGCACAGATACGCAGTATTTT | CASSGWDSTDTQYF
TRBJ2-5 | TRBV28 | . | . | TGTGCCAGCAGTTTGATCGTGACGGTGCCCCAAGAGACCCAGTACTTC | CASSLIVTVPQETQYF
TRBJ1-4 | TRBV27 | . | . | TGTGCCAGCAGGAGAGGCGGGGGCAATGATGAAAAACTGTTTTTT | CASRRGGGNDEKLFF
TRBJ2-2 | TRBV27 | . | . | TGTGCCAGCAGGCCGTGGAGAGGGGAGCTGTTTTTT | CASRPWRGELFF
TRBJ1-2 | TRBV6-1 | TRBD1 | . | TGTGCCAGCAGTGAAGCTCCGACAGGGGACTATGGCTACACCTTC | CASSEAPTGDYGYTF
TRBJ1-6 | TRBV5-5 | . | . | TGTGCCAGCAGCTTCGGGGGTTTCAGTTCACCCCTCCACTTT | CASSFGGFSSPLHF
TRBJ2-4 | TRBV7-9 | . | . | TGTGCCAGCAGCTTATACTACGGGGCCAAAAACATTCAGTACTTC | CASSLYYGAKNIQYF
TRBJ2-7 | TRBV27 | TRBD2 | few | TGTCCCACCAAAAGCGGGGCGGGGGGGCTCTACGAGCAGTACTTC | CPTKSGAGGLYEQYF
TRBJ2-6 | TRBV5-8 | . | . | TGTGCCAGCAGTTGGTTTTTGAGCCCAAGCTCTGGGGCCAACGTCCTGACTTTC | CASSWFLSPSSGANVLTF
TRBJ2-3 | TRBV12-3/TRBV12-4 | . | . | TGTGCCAGCAGTTTACCGGGAGCAGATACGCAGTATTTT | CASSLPGADTQYF
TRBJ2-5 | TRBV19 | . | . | TGTGCCAGTAGTATAGATCCGGGGCCGGGGGAGACCCAGTACTTC | CASSIDPGPGETQYF
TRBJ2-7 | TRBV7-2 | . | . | TGTGCCAGCAGCGCCAACTCCTACGAGCAGTACTTC | CASSANSYEQYF
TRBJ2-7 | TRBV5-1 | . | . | TGCGCCAGCAGCTTAACAGAGGACGAGCAGTACTTC | CASSLTEDEQYF
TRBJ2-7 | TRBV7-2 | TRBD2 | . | TGTGCCAGCAGCTTGGCGACTAGCGCCGGCTACGAGCAGTACTTC | CASSLATSAGYEQYF
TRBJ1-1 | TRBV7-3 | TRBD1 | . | TGTGCCAGCAGCTTAAATGGGGGCAGGGGGACCGTGAACACTGAAGCTTTCTTT | CASSLNGGRGTVNTEAFF